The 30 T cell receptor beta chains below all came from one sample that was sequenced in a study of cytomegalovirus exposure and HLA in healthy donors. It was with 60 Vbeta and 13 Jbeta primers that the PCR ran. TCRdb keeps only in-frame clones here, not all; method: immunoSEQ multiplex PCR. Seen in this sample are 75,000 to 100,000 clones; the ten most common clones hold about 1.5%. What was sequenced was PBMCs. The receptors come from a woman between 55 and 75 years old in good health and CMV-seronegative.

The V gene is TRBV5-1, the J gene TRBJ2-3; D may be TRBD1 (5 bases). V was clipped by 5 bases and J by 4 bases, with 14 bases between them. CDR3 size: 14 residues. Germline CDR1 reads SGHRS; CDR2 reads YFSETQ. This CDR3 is CASRTAGYPDTQYF. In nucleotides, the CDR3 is TGCGCCAGCAGGACAGCAGGGTACCCAGATACGCAGTATTTT.

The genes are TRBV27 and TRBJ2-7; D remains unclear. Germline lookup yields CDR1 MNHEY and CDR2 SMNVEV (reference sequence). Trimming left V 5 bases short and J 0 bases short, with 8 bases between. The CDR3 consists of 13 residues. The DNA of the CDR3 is TGTGCCAGCAGTGAACGGAGCTCCTACGAGCAGTACTTC. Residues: CASSERSSYEQYF.

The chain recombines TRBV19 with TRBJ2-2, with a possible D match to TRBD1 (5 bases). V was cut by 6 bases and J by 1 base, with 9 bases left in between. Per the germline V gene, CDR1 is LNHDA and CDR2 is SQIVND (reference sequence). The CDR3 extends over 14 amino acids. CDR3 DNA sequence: TGTGCCAGTAGCCTGACAGAGAACACCGGGGAGCTGTTTTTT. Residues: CASSLTENTGELFF. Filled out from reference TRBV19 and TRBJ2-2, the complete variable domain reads DGGITQSPKYLFRKEGQNVTLSCEQNLNHDAMYWYRQDPGQGLRLIYYSQIVNDFQKGDIAEGYSVSREKKESFPLTVTSAQKNPTAFYLCASSLTENTGELFFGEGSRLTVL.

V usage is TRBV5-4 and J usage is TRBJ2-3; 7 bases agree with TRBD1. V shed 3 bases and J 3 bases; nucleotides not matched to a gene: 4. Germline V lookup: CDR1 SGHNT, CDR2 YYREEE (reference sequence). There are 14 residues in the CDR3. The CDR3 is CASSSGGITDTQYF. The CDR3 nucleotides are TGTGCCAGCAGCTCAGGGGGTATTACAGATACGCAGTATTTT.

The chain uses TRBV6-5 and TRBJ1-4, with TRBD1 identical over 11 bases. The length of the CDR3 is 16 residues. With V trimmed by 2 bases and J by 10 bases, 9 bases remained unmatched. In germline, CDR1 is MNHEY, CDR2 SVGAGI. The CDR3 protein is CASSYRPGQGVGKLFF. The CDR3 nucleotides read TGTGCCAGCAGTTACAGGCCGGGACAGGGGGTTGGAAAACTGTTTTTT.

CDR3 sequence reads: CASSVPGIGEKLFF. Here the CDR3 DNA reads TGTGCCAGCAGCGTCCCCGGGATAGGTGAAAAACTGTTTTTT. The chain combines TRBV9 with TRBJ1-4; no firm D call. The CDR3 runs 14 residues. Trimming took off 2 bases at V and 7 bases at J, with 12 bases between the two ends. Looked up from germline, CDR1 is SGDLS and CDR2 is YYNGEE.

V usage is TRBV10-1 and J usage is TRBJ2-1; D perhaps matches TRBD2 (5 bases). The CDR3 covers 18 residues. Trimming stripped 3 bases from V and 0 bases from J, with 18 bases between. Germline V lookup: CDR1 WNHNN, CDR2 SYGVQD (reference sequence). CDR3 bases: TGCGCCAGCAGTGAAGGAGAGCGGTGGTGGGGCTCCTACAATGAGCAGTTCTTC. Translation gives CASSEGERWWGSYNEQFF.

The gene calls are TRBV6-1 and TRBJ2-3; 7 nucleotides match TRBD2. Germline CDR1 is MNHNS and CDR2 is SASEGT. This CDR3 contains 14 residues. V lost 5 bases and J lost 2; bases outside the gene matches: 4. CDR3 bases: TGTGCCAGCAGTTCGACTAGCCCCACAGATACGCAGTATTTT. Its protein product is CASSSTSPTDTQYF.

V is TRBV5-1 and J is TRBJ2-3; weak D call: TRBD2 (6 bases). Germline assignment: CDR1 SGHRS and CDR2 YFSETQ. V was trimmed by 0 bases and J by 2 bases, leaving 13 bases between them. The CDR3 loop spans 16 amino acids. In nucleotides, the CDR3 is TGCGCCAGCAGCTTGGGACGGGAGACAACCACAGATACGCAGTATTTT. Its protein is CASSLGRETTTDTQYF.

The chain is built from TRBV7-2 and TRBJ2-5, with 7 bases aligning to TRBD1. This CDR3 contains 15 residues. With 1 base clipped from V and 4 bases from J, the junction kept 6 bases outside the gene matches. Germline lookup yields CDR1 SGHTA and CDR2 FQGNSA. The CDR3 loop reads CASSLVVTGLETQYF. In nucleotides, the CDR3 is TGTGCCAGCAGCTTAGTCGTGACAGGGCTAGAGACCCAGTACTTC.

CDR3 sequence reads: CASSSPGLAGGLRTDTQYF. The CDR3 DNA is TGTGCCAGCAGCTCCCCGGGACTAGCGGGAGGACTTCGCACAGATACGCAGTATTTT. V usage is TRBV7-3 and J usage is TRBJ2-3, with 15 bases that match TRBD2. Germline loops: CDR1 SGHTA, CDR2 FQGTGA. V dropped 4 bases and J dropped 1; count of bases not matched to a gene: 9. The CDR3 sequence is 19 residues long. Combining the CDR3 with reference TRBV7-3 and TRBJ2-3 gives the whole variable domain GAGVSQTPSNKVTEKGKYVELRCDPISGHTALYWYRQSLGQGPEFLIYFQGTGAADDSGLPNDRFFAVRPEGSVSTLKIQRTERGDSAVYLCASSSPGLAGGLRTDTQYFGPGTRLTVL.

CDR3 residues: CASSTTSGKMAYEQYF. As DNA, the CDR3 is TGCGCCAGCAGCACGACTAGCGGGAAGATGGCCTACGAGCAGTACTTC. The chain links TRBV5-1 to TRBJ2-7, with 11 bases aligning to TRBD2. Germline CDR1 and CDR2: SGHRS and YFSETQ. Trimming at V came to 4 bases and at J to 2 bases, leaving 8 bases not matched to a gene. CDR3 length: 16 amino acids.

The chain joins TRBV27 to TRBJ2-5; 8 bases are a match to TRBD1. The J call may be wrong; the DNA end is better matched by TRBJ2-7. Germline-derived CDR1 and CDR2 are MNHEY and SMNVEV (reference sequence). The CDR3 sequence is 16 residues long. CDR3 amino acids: CASSLTGTGASYEQYF. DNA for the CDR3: TGTGCCAGCAGTCTGACCGGGACAGGAGCCTCCTACGAGCAGTACTTC.

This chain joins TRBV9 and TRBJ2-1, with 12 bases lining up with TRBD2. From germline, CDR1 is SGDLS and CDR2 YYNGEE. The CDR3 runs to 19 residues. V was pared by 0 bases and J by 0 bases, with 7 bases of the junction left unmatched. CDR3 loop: CASSVGGLAGLSSYNEQFF. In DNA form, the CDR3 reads TGTGCCAGCAGCGTAGGCGGACTAGCGGGACTAAGCTCCTACAATGAGCAGTTCTTC.

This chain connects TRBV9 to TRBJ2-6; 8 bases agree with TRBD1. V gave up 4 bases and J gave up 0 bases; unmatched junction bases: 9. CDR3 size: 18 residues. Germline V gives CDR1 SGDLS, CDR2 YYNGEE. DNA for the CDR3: TGTGCCAGCAGCCGACGGACAGGGAAAAACTCTGGGGCCAACGTCCTGACTTTC. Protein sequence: CASSRRTGKNSGANVLTF.

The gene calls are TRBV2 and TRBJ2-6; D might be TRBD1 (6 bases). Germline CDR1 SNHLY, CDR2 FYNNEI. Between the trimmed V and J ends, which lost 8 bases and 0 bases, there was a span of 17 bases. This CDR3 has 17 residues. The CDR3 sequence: CASGPSTGLSGANVLTF. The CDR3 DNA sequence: TGTGCCAGCGGCCCCTCGACAGGCCTCTCTGGGGCCAACGTCCTGACTTTC.

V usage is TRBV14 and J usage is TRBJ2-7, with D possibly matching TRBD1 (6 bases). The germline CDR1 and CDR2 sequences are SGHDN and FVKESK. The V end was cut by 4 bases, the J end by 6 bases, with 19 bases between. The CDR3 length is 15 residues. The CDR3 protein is CASSLFRDTGGEQYF. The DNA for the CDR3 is TGTGCCAGCAGCCTCTTCCGGGACACCGGAGGCGAGCAGTACTTC.

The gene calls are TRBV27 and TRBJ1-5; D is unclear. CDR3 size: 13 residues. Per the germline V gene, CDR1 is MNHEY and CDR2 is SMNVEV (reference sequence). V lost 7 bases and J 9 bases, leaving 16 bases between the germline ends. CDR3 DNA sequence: TGTGCCAGCACGCACTACCCAAGTCGGCCCCAGCATTTT. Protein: CASTHYPSRPQHF.

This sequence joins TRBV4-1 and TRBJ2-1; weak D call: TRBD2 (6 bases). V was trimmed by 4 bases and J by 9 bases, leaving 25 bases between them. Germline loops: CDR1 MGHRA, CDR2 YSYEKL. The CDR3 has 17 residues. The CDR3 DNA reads TGCGCCAGCAGCCGAGGTTTGAGTATCCGGGCCGGGGGTGAGCAGTTCTTC. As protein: CASSRGLSIRAGGEQFF.

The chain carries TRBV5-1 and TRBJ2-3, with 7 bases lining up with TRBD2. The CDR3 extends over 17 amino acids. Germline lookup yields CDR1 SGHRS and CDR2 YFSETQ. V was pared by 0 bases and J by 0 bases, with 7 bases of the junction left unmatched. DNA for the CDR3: TGCGCCAGCAGCTTGGGGTGGTCTAGCGGTAGCACAGATACGCAGTATTTT. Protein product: CASSLGWSSGSTDTQYF.

The CDR3 spells CASSQGTSGYNEQFF. DNA of the CDR3: TGCGCCAGCAGCCAAGGTACTAGCGGCTACAATGAGCAGTTCTTC. The genes are TRBV4-3 and TRBJ2-1; TRBD2 matches at 8 bases. The CDR3 has 15 amino acids. The trim removed 1 base at V and 3 bases at J, leaving 2 bases unmatched. Germline CDR1 is LGHNA and CDR2 is YSLEER.

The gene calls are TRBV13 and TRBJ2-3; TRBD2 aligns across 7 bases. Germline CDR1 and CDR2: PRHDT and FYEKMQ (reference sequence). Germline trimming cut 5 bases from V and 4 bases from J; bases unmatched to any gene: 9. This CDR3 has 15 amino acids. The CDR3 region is CASSPRPTSPDTQYF. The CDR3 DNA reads TGTGCCAGCAGCCCTCGGCCGACTAGCCCAGATACGCAGTATTTT.

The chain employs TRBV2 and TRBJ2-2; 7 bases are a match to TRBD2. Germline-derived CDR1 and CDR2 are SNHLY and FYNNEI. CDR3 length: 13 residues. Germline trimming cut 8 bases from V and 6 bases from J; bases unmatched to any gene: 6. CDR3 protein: CASSGLPPGELFF. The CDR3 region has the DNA TGTGCCAGCTCGGGACTACCCCCCGGGGAGCTGTTTTTT.

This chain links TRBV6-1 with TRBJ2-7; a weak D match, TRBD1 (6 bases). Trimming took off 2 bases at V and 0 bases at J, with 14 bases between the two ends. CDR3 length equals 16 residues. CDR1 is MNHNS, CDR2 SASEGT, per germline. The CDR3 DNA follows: TGTGCCAGCAGTGAAAAACAGGGTTATAGCTCCTACGAGCAGTACTTC. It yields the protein CASSEKQGYSSYEQYF.

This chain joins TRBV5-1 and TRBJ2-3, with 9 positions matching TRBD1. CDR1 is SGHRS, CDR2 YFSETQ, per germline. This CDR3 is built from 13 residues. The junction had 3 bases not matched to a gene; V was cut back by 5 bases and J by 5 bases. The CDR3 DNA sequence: TGCGCCAGCAGTGACAGGGGGGTAGATACGCAGTATTTT. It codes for CASSDRGVDTQYF.

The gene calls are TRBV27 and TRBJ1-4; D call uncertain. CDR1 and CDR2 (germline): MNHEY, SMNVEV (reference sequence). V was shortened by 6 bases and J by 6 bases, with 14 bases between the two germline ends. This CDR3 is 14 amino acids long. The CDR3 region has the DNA TGTGCCAGCAGCCGAGGGAGGGCCGATGAAAAACTGTTTTTT. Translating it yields CASSRGRADEKLFF.

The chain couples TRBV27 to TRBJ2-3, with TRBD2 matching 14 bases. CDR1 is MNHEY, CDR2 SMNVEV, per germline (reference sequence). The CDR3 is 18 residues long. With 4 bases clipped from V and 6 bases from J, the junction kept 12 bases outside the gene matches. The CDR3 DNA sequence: TGTGCCAGCAGTTCCGACCCGGGACTAGCGGGAGATTCCGATACGCAGTATTTT. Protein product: CASSSDPGLAGDSDTQYF.

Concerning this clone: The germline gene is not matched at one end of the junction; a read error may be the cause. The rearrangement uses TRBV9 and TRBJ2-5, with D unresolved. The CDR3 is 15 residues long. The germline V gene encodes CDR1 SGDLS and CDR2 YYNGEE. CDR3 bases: TGTGTCAGCGTCGGGTTCTCAATCCCCCAAGAGACCCAGTACTTC. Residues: CVSVGFSIPQETQYF.

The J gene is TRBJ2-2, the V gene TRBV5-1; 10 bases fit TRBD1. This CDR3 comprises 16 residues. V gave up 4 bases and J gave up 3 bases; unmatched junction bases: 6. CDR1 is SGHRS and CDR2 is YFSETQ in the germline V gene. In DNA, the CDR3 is TGCGCCAGCAGCACCCGGGACAGGGGCCACACCGGGGAGCTGTTTTTT. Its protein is CASSTRDRGHTGELFF.

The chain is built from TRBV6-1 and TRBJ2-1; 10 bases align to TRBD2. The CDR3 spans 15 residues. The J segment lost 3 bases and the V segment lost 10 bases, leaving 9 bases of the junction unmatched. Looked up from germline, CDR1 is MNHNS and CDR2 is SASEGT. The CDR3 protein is CATSKREGGYNEQFF. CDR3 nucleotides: TGTGCCACCTCTAAGCGGGAGGGCGGCTACAATGAGCAGTTCTTC.